The source of this T cell receptor (beta chain) is a study of monozygotic twins with inflammatory bowel disease. Study-level results: No discrimination was achieved between different T cell subtypes.

Using the 5' RACE reads, TCRdb records one entry per CDR3 protein without DNA. The specimen's table records 310,000 or so distinct CDR3 sequences. There are 15 residues in the CDR3. Germline V gene lookup returns CDR1 SGHTA and CDR2 FQGNSA. As for this clonotype: Its target is unknown.

The origin of this receptor is a human donor with ulcerative colitis or Crohn's disease, or a healthy co-twin of an affected twin (not recorded which). J is TRBJ2-4 and V is TRBV7-2; no DNA is available, so the TRBD2 call from TCRdb remains unchecked. The specimen sequenced was blood. The CDR3 loop reads CASSSPGGSENIQYF.